Sequencing of this T cell receptor (beta chain) was carried out in a study of cytotoxic CD8 clonotypes in ibrutinib-treated CLL. Study-level background: On average, over 90,000 productive rearrangements and 255,043 productive templates per sample.

Worth noting for this clone: The antigen is unknown.

Clones were read by immunoSEQ multiplex PCR, and TCRdb kept only the in-frame ones, dropping some. Of 130,000 to 150,000 clones listed, about 79% were seen once; the top ten hold 9.5% to 15%. Study-level findings and limits: Before falling back toward baseline at progression, clonality had risen at the time of ibrutinib response.

Germline CDR1 reads SGHVS; CDR2 reads FNYEAQ. CDR3 size: 14 residues. With 4 bases removed from V and 6 bases from J, the gap between germline ends came to 13 bases. Genomic DNA in an amount of around 2.2 micrograms was extracted from cryopreserved PBMCs and used for the preparation of TCR beta libraries. The chain joins TRBV7-6 to TRBJ2-1; D not certain. The receptor was isolated from a human donor with chronic lymphocytic leukemia. The sample here was PBMCs, taken after 12 months of ibrutinib treatment. CDR3: CASSYGQLGNEQFF. The CDR3 nucleotides read TGTGCCAGCAGCTACGGTCAACTGGGCAATGAGCAGTTCTTC.